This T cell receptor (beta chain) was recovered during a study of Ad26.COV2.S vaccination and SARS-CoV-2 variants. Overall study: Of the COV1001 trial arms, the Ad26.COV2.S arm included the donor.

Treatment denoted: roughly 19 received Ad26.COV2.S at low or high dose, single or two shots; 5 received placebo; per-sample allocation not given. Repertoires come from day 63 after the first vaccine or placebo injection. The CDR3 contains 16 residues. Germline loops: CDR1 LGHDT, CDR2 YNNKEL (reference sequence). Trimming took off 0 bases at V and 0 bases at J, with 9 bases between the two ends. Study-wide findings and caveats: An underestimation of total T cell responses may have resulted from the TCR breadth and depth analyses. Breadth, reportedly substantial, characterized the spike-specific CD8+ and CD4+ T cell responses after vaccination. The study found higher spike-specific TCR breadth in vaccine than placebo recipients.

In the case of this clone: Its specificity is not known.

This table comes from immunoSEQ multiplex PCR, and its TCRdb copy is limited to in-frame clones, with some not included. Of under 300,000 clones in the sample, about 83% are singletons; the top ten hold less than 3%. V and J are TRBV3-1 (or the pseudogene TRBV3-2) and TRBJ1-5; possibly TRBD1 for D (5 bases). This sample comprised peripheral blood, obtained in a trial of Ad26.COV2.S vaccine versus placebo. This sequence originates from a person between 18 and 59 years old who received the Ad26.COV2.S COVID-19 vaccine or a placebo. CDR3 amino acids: CASSQEEGDSNQPQHF. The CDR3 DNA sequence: TGTGCCAGCAGCCAAGAGGAAGGGGATAGCAATCAGCCCCAGCATTTT.